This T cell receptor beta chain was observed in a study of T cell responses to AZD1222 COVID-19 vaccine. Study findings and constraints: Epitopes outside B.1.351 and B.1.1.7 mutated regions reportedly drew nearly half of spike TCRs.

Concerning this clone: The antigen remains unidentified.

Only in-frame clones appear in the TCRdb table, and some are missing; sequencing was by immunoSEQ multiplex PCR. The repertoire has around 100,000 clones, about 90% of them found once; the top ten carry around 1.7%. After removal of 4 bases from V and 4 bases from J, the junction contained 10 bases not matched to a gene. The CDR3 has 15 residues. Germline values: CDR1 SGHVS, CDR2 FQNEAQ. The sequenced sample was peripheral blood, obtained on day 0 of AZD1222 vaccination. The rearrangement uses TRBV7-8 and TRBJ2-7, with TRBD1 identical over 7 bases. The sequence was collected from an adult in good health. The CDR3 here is CASSSPRGGLYEQYF. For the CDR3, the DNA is TGTGCCAGCAGCTCACCACGAGGGGGCCTTTACGAGCAGTACTTC.